Each of the 15 T cell receptor beta chains below was sequenced from the same sample in a study of neurological immune-mediated disorders. TCRdb re-called the 5' RACE reads with MiXCR, one entry per CDR3 protein. The sample has almost 30,000 distinct CDR3 sequences, roughly an eighth seen once. Input material: PBMCs. The source of these receptors is an older woman in good health.

This clonotype was detected many times. The chain is built from TRBV20-1 and TRBJ2-1, with 9 bases identical to TRBD2. The junction had 7 bases not matched to a gene; V was cut back by 0 bases and J by 4 bases. Germline values: CDR1 DFQATT, CDR2 SNEGSKA (reference sequence). The CDR3 length is 16 residues. CDR3 coding DNA: TGCAGTGCTAGAGACCCGCCGCGGGGGGGATACAATGAGCAGTTCTTC. Its protein is CSARDPPRGGYNEQFF.

Worth noting for this clonotype: A much larger clone is a single base away; this may be a read error. J is TRBJ2-1 and V is TRBV3-1; 8 bases agree with TRBD1. CDR3 size: 15 residues. Germline-derived CDR1 and CDR2 are LGHDT and YNNKEL (reference sequence). The CDR3: CANSHWDRRNNEQFF. CDR3 nucleotide sequence: TGTGCCAACAGCCACTGGGACAGGAGGAACAATGAGCAGTTCTTC.

The table lists this clonotype with a few counts. The chain recombines TRBV15 with TRBJ2-3, with 8 bases lining up with TRBD2. The J segment lost 4 bases and the V segment lost 0 bases, leaving 9 bases of the junction unmatched. From germline, CDR1 is LNHNV and CDR2 YYDKDF (reference sequence). This CDR3 is 17 amino acids long. The CDR3 region has the DNA TGTGCCACCAGCAGAGATCTGGGGGGCGGGGGGTCAGATACGCAGTATTTT. Protein: CATSRDLGGGGSDTQYF.

In this sample, this clonotype turned up many times. The V and J genes are TRBV20-1 and TRBJ2-1; no reliable D call. The CDR3 length is 16 residues. Deletions cut 7 bases from V and 2 bases from J, with 21 bases between. The germline V gene has CDR1 DFQATT and CDR2 SNEGSKA (reference sequence). The CDR3 is CSVIGRPPGAYNEQFF. The CDR3 DNA follows: TGCAGTGTTATCGGAAGGCCTCCCGGCGCCTACAATGAGCAGTTCTTC.

In this sample, this clonotype turned up many times. The chain employs TRBV6-2 or TRBV6-3 and TRBJ2-1; D is unresolved. The germline V gene has CDR1 MNHEY and CDR2 SVGEGT. This CDR3 is 15 amino acids long. Trimming stripped 2 bases from V and 2 bases from J, with 10 bases between. CDR3 DNA: TGTGCCAGCAGTTACCCCCCTCCCACCTACAATGAGCAGTTCTTC. Protein product: CASSYPPPTYNEQFF.

This clonotype was seen repeatedly, ten times or more. This sequence joins TRBV20-1 and TRBJ1-2; the match to TRBD1 covers 8 bases. Trimming cost V 5 bases and J 4 bases; bases outside gene matches: 12. The V gene's germline CDR1 is DFQATT and CDR2 SNEGSKA (reference sequence). This CDR3 region has 15 residues. CDR3 residues: CSAPNPQGASYGYTF. CDR3 DNA sequence: TGCAGTGCTCCTAACCCCCAGGGGGCGAGCTATGGCTACACCTTC.

This clonotype came up many times. V and J are TRBV12-3 or TRBV12-4 and TRBJ1-3; 9 nucleotides match TRBD1. There are 14 residues in the CDR3. The trim removed 4 bases at V and 6 bases at J, leaving 4 bases unmatched. The CDR3 here is CASSSTGGVNTIYF. CDR3 nucleotide sequence: TGTGCCAGCAGTTCCACAGGGGGCGTAAACACCATATATTTT.

This clonotype was seen many times. The V call is TRBV6-4, the J call TRBJ2-1; the match to TRBD2 covers 7 bases. The CDR3 is 11 residues long. Germline CDR1 reads MRHNA; CDR2 reads SNTAGT. V trimming: 8 bases; J trimming: 9 bases; junction bases outside the gene matches: 4. The CDR3 loop is CASGEGFEQFF. DNA of the CDR3: TGTGCCAGCGGGGAGGGGTTTGAGCAGTTCTTC.

This clonotype has a single count. A much larger clone lies one base from this, so it may be a read error. The V and J genes are TRBV7-2 and TRBJ2-1; TRBD2 aligns across 8 bases. V lost 6 bases, J lost 7 bases, and 11 bases stayed unmatched. The CDR3 contains 15 residues. The germline V gene encodes CDR1 SGHTA and CDR2 FQGNSA. The CDR3 protein is CASRRDGGAWNEQFF. Written as DNA, the CDR3 is TGTGCCAGCAGGCGGGACGGGGGGGCCTGGAATGAGCAGTTCTTC.

This clonotype was picked up many times. The genes are TRBV9 and TRBJ2-1, with 10 bases lining up with TRBD2. Germline CDR1 reads SGDLS; CDR2 reads YYNGEE. The CDR3 spans 15 residues. Trimming removed 0 bases from V and 4 bases from J; junction bases left unmatched: 1. CDR3 amino acids: CASSVELAGYNEQFF. The CDR3 nucleotides are TGTGCCAGCAGCGTAGAACTAGCGGGATACAATGAGCAGTTCTTC.

The table lists this clonotype with many counts. The chain recombines TRBV14 with TRBJ2-1; D is unresolved. The germline V gene encodes CDR1 SGHDN and CDR2 FVKESK. Trimming pared 0 bases from V and 6 bases from J, leaving 15 bases between. The CDR3 covers 16 residues. The CDR3 region has the DNA TGTGCCAGCAGCCAAGAGATTGGCGGCGGAATCAATGAGCAGTTCTTC. It codes for CASSQEIGGGINEQFF.

This clonotype was seen repeatedly, ten times or more. The V call is TRBV6-2 or TRBV6-3, the J call TRBJ2-1; D gene ambiguous. The germline CDR1 and CDR2 sequences are MNHEY and SVGEGT. The V end lost 2 bases, the J end lost 7 bases, and 9 bases lay between the germline ends. This CDR3 comprises 13 residues. The CDR3 DNA follows: TGTGCCAGCAGTTACCGGTCCCCTAATGAGCAGTTCTTC. Its protein product is CASSYRSPNEQFF.

This clonotype has a count of ten or more. The J gene is TRBJ2-3, the V gene TRBV20-1; TRBD2 agrees at 8 bases. The CDR3 runs 15 residues. J was trimmed by 5 bases and V by 0 bases; bases with no gene match: 7. Germline lookup yields CDR1 DFQATT and CDR2 SNEGSKA (reference sequence). The CDR3, as DNA: TGCAGTGCTAGAGATCCCGGGGGGGCCGTAGATACGCAGTATTTT. Protein sequence: CSARDPGGAVDTQYF.

This clonotype came up many times. The CDR3 coding sequence is TGTGCCAGCAGTCCCCGGACAGGGTCTTTTTTCTCCTACGAGCAGTACTTC. This sequence encodes CASSPRTGSFFSYEQYF. V is TRBV27 and J is TRBJ2-7; 8 nucleotides line up with TRBD1. Germline V gives CDR1 MNHEY, CDR2 SMNVEV (reference sequence). There are 17 residues in the CDR3. V was pared by 5 bases and J by 0 bases, with 12 bases of the junction left unmatched.

This clonotype was seen at least ten times. The chain joins TRBV5-1 to TRBJ2-2; D is unclear. Trimming removed 1 base at V and 6 bases at J, with 7 bases between. The CDR3 contains 13 residues. Germline CDR1 reads SGHRS; CDR2 reads YFSETQ. CDR3 sequence (DNA): TGCGCCAGCAGCTTGAGGGATGCCGGGGAGCTGTTTTTT. This encodes CASSLRDAGELFF.